Shown below are 28 T cell receptor beta chains from a single sample sequenced in a study of shared clonotypes between healthy human individuals. Clones were read by immunoSEQ multiplex PCR, and TCRdb kept only the in-frame ones, dropping some. Of hundreds of thousands of clones listed, almost 97% are singletons. The material sequenced was naive CD4+ T cells sorted from blood. The subset is: CD45RA+ positively selected. The receptors stem from a woman aged 25 to 39 in good health.

As DNA, the CDR3 is TGTGCCAGCTCCCCATGGGGACAGGTGGATGAAAAACTGTTTTTT. Amino acid sequence: CASSPWGQVDEKLFF. The chain recombines TRBV18 with TRBJ1-4; the match to TRBD1 covers 8 bases. The CDR3 extends over 15 amino acids. Losses at the gene ends were 6 bases for V and 6 bases for J; bases not matched to a gene: 9. Germline V gene sequence: CDR1 KGHSH, CDR2 LQKENI.

The chain links TRBV18 to TRBJ2-1; D gene uncertain. The CDR3 consists of 13 residues. CDR1 is KGHSH, CDR2 LQKENI, per germline. Trimming shortened V by 3 bases and J by 4 bases, and 7 bases separated the two germline ends. CDR3 sequence reads: CASSPSVYNEQFF. The CDR3 nucleotides are TGTGCCAGCTCACCCAGCGTTTACAATGAGCAGTTCTTC.

The chain recombines TRBV2 with TRBJ1-2; D is unclear. This CDR3 is built from 15 residues. Trimming removed 3 bases at V and 6 bases at J, with 17 bases between. The germline CDR1 and CDR2 sequences are SNHLY and FYNNEI. DNA of the CDR3: TGTGCCAGCAGTGAGGGTCATTCCGGAGCTAATGGCTACACCTTC. Residues: CASSEGHSGANGYTF.

The V call is TRBV6-5, the J call TRBJ1-2; TRBD1 might be the D (6 bases). Germline V gives CDR1 MNHEY, CDR2 SVGAGI. This CDR3 contains 16 residues. V dropped 4 bases and J dropped 0 bases, with 15 bases sitting between them. The CDR3 spells CASSSDWDTTNYGYTF. The CDR3, as DNA: TGTGCCAGCAGTTCTGACTGGGACACCACTAACTATGGCTACACCTTC.

The V and J genes are TRBV18 and TRBJ2-5; D is possibly TRBD2 (6 bases). V was shortened by 6 bases and J by 5 bases, with 16 bases between the two germline ends. Germline V CDR1 and CDR2: KGHSH, LQKENI. The CDR3 spans 14 residues. The DNA for the CDR3 is TGTGCCAGCTCGCAACTAGGACTAAGGGAGACCCAGTACTTC. Protein: CASSQLGLRETQYF.

This clone has only one observation. The V call is TRBV30, the J call TRBJ2-2; D remains ambiguous. From germline, CDR1 is GTSNPN and CDR2 SVGIG (reference sequence). V was cut by 2 bases and J by 8 bases, with 9 bases left in between. This CDR3 has 12 residues. The CDR3 here is CAWSTLYGELFF. Here the CDR3 DNA reads TGTGCCTGGAGTACCCTCTATGGGGAGCTGTTTTTT.

This clone occurred once. This chain joins TRBV19 and TRBJ2-1; maybe TRBD2 (6 bases). Trimming stripped 7 bases from V and 8 bases from J, with 15 bases between. The CDR3 length is 13 residues. Germline V gives CDR1 LNHDA, CDR2 SQIVND (reference sequence). The CDR3 sequence: CASKVSERDEQFF. CDR3 nucleotide sequence: TGTGCCAGTAAGGTGTCGGAGCGGGATGAGCAGTTCTTC.

The genes are TRBV6-5 and TRBJ1-2; unclear D gene. There are 14 residues in the CDR3. V was shortened by 5 bases and J by 2 bases, with 12 bases between the two germline ends. CDR1 and CDR2 from the germline V gene are MNHEY and SVGAGI. This CDR3 reads CASSDLGPNYGYTF. Here the CDR3 DNA reads TGTGCCAGCAGTGATTTAGGGCCGAACTATGGCTACACCTTC.

The J gene is TRBJ2-1, the V gene TRBV18, with 9 nucleotides matching TRBD1. The germline V gene encodes CDR1 KGHSH and CDR2 LQKENI. V was clipped by 2 bases and J by 9 bases; unmatched bases: 5. This CDR3 spans 14 amino acids. The DNA for the CDR3 is TGTGCCAGCTCACCATCGGGACAGGGTAGTGAGCAGTTCTTC. This sequence encodes CASSPSGQGSEQFF.

J is TRBJ1-5 and V is TRBV29-1; no clear D gene. Deletions cut 4 bases from V and 2 bases from J, with 9 bases between. The V gene's germline CDR1 is SQVTM and CDR2 ANQGSEA. The CDR3 has 13 residues. The CDR3 sequence: CSVAASGNQPQHF. The CDR3 coding sequence is TGCAGCGTTGCAGCCTCTGGCAATCAGCCCCAGCATTTT.

This clone was counted once. V is TRBV6-6 and J is TRBJ1-1; 8 bases are shared with TRBD1. CDR3 size: 15 residues. V lost 6 bases, J lost 1 base, and 7 bases stayed unmatched. Germline values: CDR1 MNHNY, CDR2 SVGAGI (reference sequence). The CDR3 region is CASSLGTGPNTEAFF. The CDR3 nucleotides are TGTGCCAGCAGCCTAGGGACAGGCCCGAACACTGAAGCTTTCTTT.

On this clone itself: This specimen includes other DNA sequences encoding the same CDR3. The chain uses TRBV25-1 and TRBJ1-2; maybe TRBD1 (6 bases). The ends were cut back, 2 bases at V and 8 bases at J, with 18 bases in the middle. The CDR3 totals 15 residues. Germline V gene sequence: CDR1 MGHDK, CDR2 SYGVNS. CDR3 sequence: CASSEGYAGVGGYTF. CDR3 in DNA: TGTGCCAGCAGTGAAGGTTATGCAGGGGTGGGCGGCTACACCTTC.

The chain uses TRBV2 and TRBJ1-1, with D unresolved. CDR1 is SNHLY, CDR2 FYNNEI, per germline. V dropped 3 bases and J dropped 6 bases, with 14 bases sitting between them. The CDR3 length is 14 residues. The CDR3 loop is CASSDFAVSAEAFF. CDR3 bases: TGTGCCAGCAGTGATTTTGCGGTGAGTGCTGAAGCTTTCTTT. The variable domain in full, with the rest retrieved from reference TRBV2 and TRBJ1-1, is EPEVTQTPSHQVTQMGQEVILRCVPISNHLYFYWYRQILGQKVEFLVSFYNNEISEKSEIFDDQFSVERPDGSNFTLKIRSTKLEDSAMYFCASSDFAVSAEAFFGQGTRLTVV.

The V and J genes are TRBV5-5 and TRBJ1-3; D gene unclear. Germline V gives CDR1 SGHKS, CDR2 YYEKEE (reference sequence). The CDR3 covers 12 residues. V was trimmed by 0 bases and J by 11 bases, leaving 9 bases between them. The CDR3 loop reads CASSLDNSPIYF. The CDR3 region has the DNA TGTGCCAGCAGCTTGGATAACTCTCCCATATATTTT.

This chain links TRBV5-6 with TRBJ2-7; 11 bases fit TRBD2. Per the germline V gene, CDR1 is SGHDT and CDR2 is YYEEEE. The CDR3 length is 17 residues. J gave up 3 bases and V 0 bases, and 8 bases lay outside the gene matches. CDR3 nucleotide sequence: TGTGCCAGCAGCTTGGGCCTACTAGCGGGAGTGGACTACGAGCAGTACTTC. Translating gives CASSLGLLAGVDYEQYF. Full variable domain (missing parts from reference TRBV5-6 and TRBJ2-7): DAGVTQSPTHLIKTRGQQVTLRCSPKSGHDTVSWYQQALGQGPQFIFQYYEEEERQRGNFPDRFSGHQFPNYSSELNVNALLLGDSALYLCASSLGLLAGVDYEQYFGPGTRLTVT.

The chain recombines TRBV5-1 with TRBJ1-2; 9 bases agree with TRBD1. Trimming removed 4 bases from V and 8 bases from J; junction bases left unmatched: 6. The CDR3 loop spans 13 amino acids. Germline CDR1 reads SGHRS; CDR2 reads YFSETQ. The CDR3 loop is CASSPDRGRGYTF. The CDR3 DNA reads as TGCGCCAGCAGCCCGGACAGGGGAAGAGGCTACACCTTC. The whole variable domain, filled in from reference TRBV5-1 and TRBJ1-2, reads KAGVTQTPRYLIKTRGQQVTLSCSPISGHRSVSWYQQTPGQGLQFLFEYFSETQRNKGNFPGRFSGRQFSNSRSEMNVSTLELGDSALYLCASSPDRGRGYTFGSGTRLTVV.

This rearrangement joins TRBV18 to TRBJ2-7; D perhaps matches TRBD1 (5 bases). The V end lost 3 bases, the J end lost 6 bases, and 15 bases lay between the germline ends. CDR3 length: 14 residues. Germline V lookup: CDR1 KGHSH, CDR2 LQKENI. The CDR3 DNA reads as TGTGCCAGCTCACCCGGACCAGGGCCCTCCGAGCAGTACTTC. It is translated as CASSPGPGPSEQYF.

This chain uses TRBV5-1 with TRBJ2-1, with unresolved D. Trimming removed 0 bases at V and 4 bases at J, with 14 bases between. The CDR3 is 16 residues long. Germline V CDR1 and CDR2: SGHRS, YFSETQ. The CDR3 loop is CASSLEGEWEYNEQFF. CDR3 in DNA: TGCGCCAGCAGCTTGGAGGGCGAGTGGGAATACAATGAGCAGTTCTTC.

The chain combines TRBV28 with TRBJ2-6; 10 positions match TRBD2. Germline V CDR1 and CDR2: MDHEN, SYDVKM. CDR3 length equals 21 residues. Trimming at V came to 7 bases and at J to 0 bases, leaving 18 bases not matched to a gene. The CDR3 loop reads CASIAGGIGSLVASGANVLTF. CDR3 in DNA: TGTGCCAGCATAGCGGGGGGAATCGGCTCTCTGGTGGCCTCTGGGGCCAACGTCCTGACTTTC.

This clone was detected only once. The J gene is TRBJ2-6, the V gene TRBV5-4, with D perhaps matching TRBD2 (6 bases). The CDR3 extends over 15 amino acids. V was pared by 4 bases and J by 3 bases, with 11 bases between. Germline V gene lookup returns CDR1 SGHNT and CDR2 YYREEE (reference sequence). CDR3 sequence reads: CASSPGGVGANVLTF. The CDR3 nucleotides are TGTGCCAGCAGCCCGGGCGGGGTTGGGGCCAACGTCCTGACTTTC.

This rearrangement joins TRBV25-1 to TRBJ2-1, with D perhaps TRBD2 (5 bases). CDR1 and CDR2 (germline): MGHDK, SYGVNS. This CDR3 has 13 residues. The germline V and J ends were trimmed by 7 bases and 3 bases, with 10 bases remaining between them. As DNA, the CDR3 is TGTGCCAGCAAAGCGGCCCACTACAATGAGCAGTTCTTC. Its translation: CASKAAHYNEQFF.

This clone has just one count. The chain recombines TRBV10-2 with TRBJ1-4, with D perhaps TRBD1 (5 bases). Between the trimmed V and J ends, which lost 3 bases and 8 bases, there was a span of 25 bases. The CDR3 runs to 18 residues. The germline V gene encodes CDR1 WSHSY and CDR2 SAAADI. CDR3 protein: CASSDLRVRGQVREKLFF. The CDR3 coding sequence is TGCGCCAGCAGTGACCTTCGGGTGAGGGGTCAAGTACGGGAAAAACTGTTTTTT.

This clone was counted a single time. The chain links TRBV9 to TRBJ2-6; D is unresolved. Germline-derived CDR1 and CDR2 are SGDLS and YYNGEE. The CDR3 loop spans 15 amino acids. Trimming took off 4 bases at V and 3 bases at J, with 11 bases between the two ends. Here the CDR3 reads CASSPGPIGANVLTF. The CDR3 DNA is TGTGCCAGCAGCCCCGGCCCAATTGGGGCCAACGTCCTGACTTTC.

This chain uses TRBV5-6 with TRBJ2-5; TRBD2 matches 7 bases. V lost 0 bases, J lost 5 bases, and 13 bases stayed unmatched. CDR3 length equals 17 residues. Germline V gene lookup returns CDR1 SGHDT and CDR2 YYEEEE. The CDR3 DNA reads as TGTGCCAGCAGCTTGGCGGGAGGTTTTGGGATAGGGGAGACCCAGTACTTC. It specifies CASSLAGGFGIGETQYF. The variable domain in full, with the rest retrieved from reference TRBV5-6 and TRBJ2-5, is DAGVTQSPTHLIKTRGQQVTLRCSPKSGHDTVSWYQQALGQGPQFIFQYYEEEERQRGNFPDRFSGHQFPNYSSELNVNALLLGDSALYLCASSLAGGFGIGETQYFGPGTRLLVL.

V is TRBV6-7 and J is TRBJ2-7, with 10 bases identical to TRBD2. TRBV6-7 is given ORF status, its function remaining uncertain. CDR3 length: 17 residues. The ends lost 8 bases at V and 0 bases at J; junction bases unmatched: 13. The CDR3 loop is CASSASGRVLLSYEQYF. The CDR3 DNA reads as TGTGCCAGCTCGGCTAGCGGGAGAGTTCTACTCTCCTACGAGCAGTACTTC.

V is TRBV14 and J is TRBJ1-3; weak D call: TRBD1 (5 bases). The germline V gene encodes CDR1 SGHDN and CDR2 FVKESK. This CDR3 spans 14 amino acids. Trimming removed 1 base at V and 7 bases at J, with 11 bases between. CDR3 residues: CASSQGRGRNTIYF. The CDR3 DNA reads as TGTGCCAGCAGCCAAGGAAGGGGTAGGAACACCATATATTTT.

V gene TRBV27 combines with J gene TRBJ2-2; 8 nucleotides line up with TRBD1. This CDR3 has 17 amino acids. Trimming at V came to 3 bases and at J to 6 bases, leaving 12 bases not matched to a gene. The germline V gene encodes CDR1 MNHEY and CDR2 SMNVEV (reference sequence). The DNA of the CDR3 is TGTGCCAGCAGTTTGGCTCAGGGGGCGCCGCGGGCCGGGGAGCTGTTTTTT. Protein product: CASSLAQGAPRAGELFF.

In its sample, this clone was seen once. The rearrangement links TRBV5-1 to TRBJ1-4; D is possibly TRBD1 (5 bases). The ends were cut back, 0 bases at V and 4 bases at J, with 10 bases in the middle. The CDR3 runs to 15 residues. Germline loops: CDR1 SGHRS, CDR2 YFSETQ. The DNA for the CDR3 is TGCGCCAGCAGCTTGGGGGGGATTAGTAATGAAAAACTGTTTTTT. It encodes CASSLGGISNEKLFF.